The T cell receptor (beta chain) described here comes from a study of OX40 agonist ivuxolimab in advanced cancers. Germline-derived CDR1 and CDR2 are SGHTA and FQGTGA. After removal of 4 bases from V and 0 bases from J, the junction contained 5 bases not matched to a gene. This CDR3 comprises 15 residues. Sequencing was performed with immunoSEQ multiplex PCR; in TCRdb, only in-frame clones are kept and a portion is missing. The table shows approximately 70,000 clones, with approximately 90% occurring only once. The chain joins TRBV7-3 to TRBJ1-1, with TRBD1 matching 7 bases. The sequencing here drew on CD4+ or CD8+ T cells sorted from blood, taken in a trial of the OX40 agonist ivuxolimab. The origin of this receptor is an adult with an advanced solid tumor such as melanoma, head and neck, liver or kidney cancer. The DNA of the CDR3 is TGTGCCAGCAGCTCCATAACAGGGGTGAACACTGAAGCTTTCTTT. Its protein product is CASSSITGVNTEAFF.